This T cell receptor beta chain was recovered during a study of T cell responses to AZD1222 COVID-19 vaccine. Repertoires were generated with immunoSEQ multiplex PCR, while TCRdb's copy carries only in-frame clones and drops some. The profile shows roughly 140,000 clones, roughly 90% of them singletons. Concerning this clone: The antigen remains unidentified.

Regarding the study as a whole: Baseline seropositivity characterized only six AZD1222 recipients.

Trimming took 0 bases from V and 6 from J; bases not matched to a gene: 9. The CDR3 runs to 16 residues. Germline V gene data show CDR1 as SGHKS and CDR2 as YYEKEE (reference sequence). V gene TRBV5-5 combines with J gene TRBJ2-3; 8 positions agree with TRBD2. The TCR was taken from an adult who received the AZD1222 COVID-19 vaccine. The sequencing used peripheral blood, collected 28 days after the second AZD1222 dose. CDR3 residues: CASSLAGGPAGDTQYF. CDR3 in DNA: TGTGCCAGCAGCTTGGCGGGAGGGCCTGCTGGTGATACGCAGTATTTT.